The sequence of this T cell receptor (beta chain) was determined in a study of control samples from healthy donors and cancer patients. Germline V gene data show CDR1 as MNHEY and CDR2 as SVGEGT. V shed 5 bases and J shed 5 bases, with 7 bases lying between them. The CDR3 consists of 11 residues. TCRdb's copy holds only in-frame clones and misses some; the assay was immunoSEQ multiplex PCR. The sample holds roughly 150,000 clones; around 90% are singletons and the top ten take over 1.5%. V and J are TRBV6-2 or TRBV6-3 and TRBJ2-7; no reliable D call. The TCR comes from a man between 18 and 35 years old in good health. Sequenced input: blood. DNA of the CDR3: TGTGCCAGCAGTACCCCGAACGAGCAGTACTTC. As protein: CASSTPNEQYF.